These T cell receptor beta chains were read from a single sample in a study of T cell responses to AZD1222 COVID-19 vaccine. Method: immunoSEQ multiplex PCR; TCRdb's copy keeps in-frame clones and lacks some. The sample shows more than 150,000 clones, about nine tenths of them seen only once. Sequencing was performed on peripheral blood, taken on day 0 of AZD1222 vaccination. The receptors were sampled from an adult in good health. CDR3s include the opening cysteine and the closing phenylalanine or tryptophan. The order of the fields is clone size, J gene, D gene, V gene, CDR3 DNA, CDR3 protein. D genes are given only for firm matches. Clone sizes are given selectively: once, few, many, or a class where the clone is expanded.

abundance: .
j_gene: TRBJ2-6
d_gene: .
v_gene: TRBV27
CDR3nt: TGTGCCAGCAGCAGCTCTGGGGCCAACGTCCTGACTTTC
CDR3aa: CASSSSGANVLTF

abundance: .
j_gene: TRBJ2-7
d_gene: .
v_gene: TRBV7-2
CDR3nt: TGTGCCAGCAGCTTCTTCCGCAGGGACGAGCAGTACTTC
CDR3aa: CASSFFRRDEQYF

abundance: .
j_gene: TRBJ1-4
d_gene: .
v_gene: TRBV28
CDR3nt: TGTGCCACAAAAATCCTCGGGATGGTCAATGAAAAACTGTTTTTT
CDR3aa: CATKILGMVNEKLFF

abundance: few
j_gene: TRBJ1-5
d_gene: TRBD1
v_gene: TRBV19
CDR3nt: TGTGCCAGTACGAGGACAGGCCCCAATCAGCCCCAGCATTTT
CDR3aa: CASTRTGPNQPQHF

abundance: few
j_gene: TRBJ2-2
d_gene: .
v_gene: TRBV27
CDR3nt: TGTGCCAGCAGTATCAGGGGCCGGACCGGGGAGCTGTTTTTT
CDR3aa: CASSIRGRTGELFF

abundance: .
j_gene: TRBJ2-2
d_gene: .
v_gene: TRBV29-1
CDR3nt: TGCAGCGTTGAAGGGGACGCCGGGGAGCTGTTTTTT
CDR3aa: CSVEGDAGELFF

abundance: .
j_gene: TRBJ1-2
d_gene: .
v_gene: TRBV6-5
CDR3nt: TGTGCCAGCAGTTACAGGGGCCTGTCTGGCTACACCTTC
CDR3aa: CASSYRGLSGYTF

abundance: once
j_gene: TRBJ1-1
d_gene: .
v_gene: TRBV9
CDR3nt: TGTGCCAGCAGCGTAGTATCCCCCTCGGAGAACACTGAAGCTTTCTTT
CDR3aa: CASSVVSPSENTEAFF

abundance: few
j_gene: TRBJ1-1
d_gene: .
v_gene: TRBV5-1
CDR3nt: TGCGCCAGCAGCTTCCAGGGAGGGGACACTGAAGCTTTCTTT
CDR3aa: CASSFQGGDTEAFF

abundance: .
j_gene: TRBJ2-2
d_gene: TRBD2
v_gene: TRBV4-1
CDR3nt: TGCGCCAGCAGCCAGGCTAGCGGGAGTCTAAACGGGGAGCTGTTTTTT
CDR3aa: CASSQASGSLNGELFF

abundance: once
j_gene: TRBJ1-6
d_gene: .
v_gene: TRBV28
CDR3nt: TGTGCCAGCAGTTTATGGACAGATAATTCACCCCTCCACTTT
CDR3aa: CASSLWTDNSPLHF

abundance: .
j_gene: TRBJ2-3
d_gene: .
v_gene: TRBV19
CDR3nt: TGTGCCAGTAAGTCCCAGGGACGCACAGATACGCAGTATTTT
CDR3aa: CASKSQGRTDTQYF

abundance: once
j_gene: TRBJ2-7
d_gene: .
v_gene: TRBV25-1
CDR3nt: TGTGCCAGCAGTGAAGGGGGACTCTCCTACGAGCAGTACTTC
CDR3aa: CASSEGGLSYEQYF

abundance: .
j_gene: TRBJ2-3
d_gene: TRBD2
v_gene: TRBV27
CDR3nt: TGTGCCAGCAGTTTCCAAACTAGCGGGAGGGCCCCAGATACGCAGTATTTT
CDR3aa: CASSFQTSGRAPDTQYF

abundance: once
j_gene: TRBJ2-1
d_gene: .
v_gene: TRBV15
CDR3nt: TGTGCCACCAGCAGAGAGGCAGGGGCGACCCTTTTCAATGAGCAGTTCTTC
CDR3aa: CATSREAGATLFNEQFF

abundance: .
j_gene: TRBJ2-3
d_gene: .
v_gene: TRBV7-9
CDR3nt: TGTGCCAGCAGCTTAGGGATTACAGATACGCAGTATTTT
CDR3aa: CASSLGITDTQYF

abundance: .
j_gene: TRBJ2-1
d_gene: .
v_gene: TRBV28
CDR3nt: TGTGCCAGCAGTGTGGGGGGAAGTTACAATGAGCAGTTCTTC
CDR3aa: CASSVGGSYNEQFF

abundance: .
j_gene: TRBJ1-1
d_gene: .
v_gene: TRBV7-8
CDR3nt: TGTGCCAGCAGCTCGTTCCGGGACGGATACATGAACACTGAAGCTTTCTTT
CDR3aa: CASSSFRDGYMNTEAFF

abundance: .
j_gene: TRBJ1-6
d_gene: TRBD1
v_gene: TRBV28
CDR3nt: TGTGCCAGCAGTTTTTATTCGGGACAGGGATATTCACCCCTCCACTTT
CDR3aa: CASSFYSGQGYSPLHF

abundance: once
j_gene: TRBJ2-1
d_gene: .
v_gene: TRBV6-4
CDR3nt: TGTGCCAGCAGCTACAGACCCAATGAGCAGTTCTTC
CDR3aa: CASSYRPNEQFF

abundance: .
j_gene: TRBJ1-2
d_gene: TRBD1
v_gene: TRBV5-4
CDR3nt: TGTGCCAGCAGCTTGCAGACAGGGTCGGGCTACACCTTC
CDR3aa: CASSLQTGSGYTF

abundance: .
j_gene: TRBJ1-1
d_gene: .
v_gene: TRBV6-5
CDR3nt: TGTGCCAGCAGCCATGTGGTGGGCACTGAAGCTTTCTTT
CDR3aa: CASSHVVGTEAFF

abundance: .
j_gene: TRBJ2-5
d_gene: .
v_gene: TRBV6-1
CDR3nt: TGTGCCAGCAGTGAATTATCAGGGGAAAAGACCCAGTACTTC
CDR3aa: CASSELSGEKTQYF

abundance: .
j_gene: TRBJ2-3
d_gene: .
v_gene: TRBV27
CDR3nt: TGTGCCAGCAGTCTCCTGTTCCGGACAGATACGCAGTATTTT
CDR3aa: CASSLLFRTDTQYF

abundance: .
j_gene: TRBJ1-1
d_gene: .
v_gene: TRBV27
CDR3nt: TGTGCCAGCAGTCGTCCTGGGACTGAAGCTTTCTTT
CDR3aa: CASSRPGTEAFF

abundance: .
j_gene: TRBJ1-1
d_gene: .
v_gene: TRBV7-3
CDR3nt: TGTGCCAGCAGCTTAACGAGGACAGAGAACACTGAAGCTTTCTTT
CDR3aa: CASSLTRTENTEAFF

abundance: .
j_gene: TRBJ1-5
d_gene: .
v_gene: TRBV4-3
CDR3nt: TGCGCCAGCAGCCAGGGACGGCGGAGCAATCAGCCCCAGCATTTT
CDR3aa: CASSQGRRSNQPQHF

abundance: .
j_gene: TRBJ2-1
d_gene: TRBD2
v_gene: TRBV7-9
CDR3nt: TGTGCCAGCAGCTTAGGAGCGGGAGGGCTGAGTGACAATGAGCAGTTCTTC
CDR3aa: CASSLGAGGLSDNEQFF

abundance: .
j_gene: TRBJ2-4
d_gene: .
v_gene: TRBV4-3
CDR3nt: TGCGCCAGCAGCCAAGAATGGCAATTAGGATCCAAAAACATTCAGTACTTC
CDR3aa: CASSQEWQLGSKNIQYF

abundance: .
j_gene: TRBJ1-5
d_gene: .
v_gene: TRBV27
CDR3nt: TGTGCCAGCACCGAAGGGGGTAGCAATCAGCCCCAGCATTTT
CDR3aa: CASTEGGSNQPQHF

abundance: .
j_gene: TRBJ1-2
d_gene: .
v_gene: TRBV15
CDR3nt: TGTGCCACCAGCAGAGATGTGGGCCAGGTGAGAAGCTATGGCTACACCTTC
CDR3aa: CATSRDVGQVRSYGYTF